A selection of T cell receptor beta chains follows, all from one sample in a study of T cell responses to AZD1222 COVID-19 vaccine. Here immunoSEQ multiplex PCR was the method, and the copy in TCRdb shows in-frame clones only, minus some. The sample contains some 150,000 clones, around 91% of which appear only once. The sequencing used peripheral blood, collected on day 0 of AZD1222 vaccination. Every receptor here comes from an adult in good health. CDR3s include the opening cysteine and the closing phenylalanine or tryptophan. The D gene is left open where the match is weak. Rows may omit the clone size; those that give it use once, few, many or a size class.

>.|TRBV10-3|TRBJ2-3|.
TGTGCCATCAAATACGGGTTTGGGACAGATACGCAGTATTTT
CAIKYGFGTDTQYF
>once|TRBV9|TRBJ2-7|.
TGTGCCAGCAGCGTAGGTCAGGGTTCAGTCGAGCAGTACTTC
CASSVGQGSVEQYF
>.|TRBV30|TRBJ2-7|TRBD1
TGTGCCGGACACCCCGACAGGGCTGGGTACGAGCAGTACTTC
CAGHPDRAGYEQYF
>.|TRBV14|TRBJ2-1|TRBD2
TGTGCCAGCAGCCAATCAACCTGGACTAGCGGGAGTCACAATGAGCAGTTCTTC
CASSQSTWTSGSHNEQFF
>.|TRBV5-1|TRBJ2-7|TRBD2
TGCGCCAGCAGCTTGAGCGGGGGAAGCTCCTACGAGCAGTACTTC
CASSLSGGSSYEQYF
>.|TRBV5-1|TRBJ2-5|.
TGCGCCAGCAGCTTGGGGGTCGGGAAGATTTCGCTAGAGACCCAGTACTTC
CASSLGVGKISLETQYF
>.|TRBV9|TRBJ2-5|.
TGTGCCAGCAGTTCACAAGGGGCTGGGGGGGAGACCCAGTACTTC
CASSSQGAGGETQYF
>.|TRBV18|TRBJ1-1|.
TGTGCCAGCTCACCTCAAGGGGGAGACACTGAAGCTTTCTTT
CASSPQGGDTEAFF
>once|TRBV9|TRBJ1-3|TRBD1
TGTGCCAGCAGCGTGGGGACAGTCTCTGGAAACACCATATATTTT
CASSVGTVSGNTIYF
>.|TRBV6-2/TRBV6-3|TRBJ2-2|.
TGTGCCAGCAGTTACTCGAGGTGGACCGGGGAGCTGTTTTTT
CASSYSRWTGELFF
>.|TRBV7-6|TRBJ2-7|TRBD2
TGTGCCACCTATCTCCGGCGTGAGACTAGCGGGAGGTCCTGGTCCTACGAGCAGTACTTC
CATYLRRETSGRSWSYEQYF
>.|TRBV2|TRBJ1-5|.
TGTGCCAGCAGTGAAGGCCCCGGCGGGACGGGCAATCAGCCCCAGCATTTT
CASSEGPGGTGNQPQHF
>once|TRBV15|TRBJ1-5|.
TGTGCCACCAGCAGTGAAGGACTCGGAAATCAGCCCCAGCATTTT
CATSSEGLGNQPQHF
>.|TRBV11-2|TRBJ2-7|.
TGTGCCAGCAGCTTAGTCGGATCGACCTACGAGCAGTACTTC
CASSLVGSTYEQYF
>.|TRBV30|TRBJ1-4|.
TGTGCCTGGGGGAGGGGTGGAACTAATGAAAAACTGTTTTTT
CAWGRGGTNEKLFF
>.|TRBV20-1|TRBJ2-5|.
TGCAGTGCTGGACGGGCTGAGACCCAGTACTTC
CSAGRAETQYF
>.|TRBV6-4|TRBJ2-3|.
TGTGCCAGCAGTACAGGGTCCACAGATACGCAGTATTTT
CASSTGSTDTQYF
>few|TRBV28|TRBJ1-1|TRBD1
TGTGCCAGCAGTTTAACCCGGGACAGGGCGACGGTGAACACTGAAGCTTTCTTT
CASSLTRDRATVNTEAFF
>once|TRBV28|TRBJ2-1|TRBD2
TGTGCCAGCAGTTTGGGACTAGCGGGCTCCTACAATGAGCAGTTCTTC
CASSLGLAGSYNEQFF
>.|TRBV4-2|TRBJ2-7|.
TGTGCCAGCAGCCAAGCGGGGGCCCACGAGCAGTACTTC
CASSQAGAHEQYF
>.|TRBV2|TRBJ1-6|TRBD1
TGTGCCAGCAGGGGGACAGGGAGAGGCTCACCCCTCCACTTT
CASRGTGRGSPLHF
>.|TRBV27|TRBJ2-1|.
TGTGCCAGCAGAAAGGTATTCTACAATGAGCAGTTCTTC
CASRKVFYNEQFF
>.|TRBV2|TRBJ2-5|TRBD2
TGTGCCAGCAGGGGGCGGGAGGGCCGAGAGACCCAGTACTTC
CASRGREGRETQYF
>.|TRBV5-1|TRBJ2-1|.
TGCGCCAGCAGCTTGGTAGGGACCCAATCCCCGAATGAGCAGTTCTTC
CASSLVGTQSPNEQFF
>few|TRBV2|TRBJ1-1|.
TGTGCCAGCAAGGTTGGTAACACTGAAGCTTTCTTT
CASKVGNTEAFF
>once|TRBV5-1|TRBJ2-7|TRBD2
TGCGCCAGCAGCCCCGGGGGGACCTACGAGCAGTACTTC
CASSPGGTYEQYF